Sequencing of this TCR beta chain was carried out in a study of blood T cell repertoires in COVID-19. Turning to the study itself: Samples representing acute and convalescent COVID-19 were sourced from the United States, Italy and Spain.

In the original processing: Amplification with reference gene primers provided the estimates of nucleated cell counts. Libraries were prepared by immunoSEQ multiplex PCR; TCRdb keeps only in-frame clonotypes and omits some of them. V and J calls and clone size are given by that table; D and trimming were obtained from the DNA. Of about 100,000 clones in the sample, around 90% are singletons; the top ten hold 2.5% to 3.5%. This sequence originates from a middle-aged man with active or convalescent COVID-19. The sequencing input was peripheral blood.

The CDR3: CSVEQGQFF. As DNA, the CDR3 is TGCAGCGTTGAACAGGGCCAGTTCTTC. The rearrangement links TRBV29-1 to TRBJ2-1, with TRBD1 as a possible D gene (5 bases). The CDR3 length is 9 residues. The V and J ends lost 2 bases and 13 bases respectively, with 6 bases between them. CDR1 and CDR2 (germline): SQVTM, ANQGSEA.